These T cell receptor beta chains were read from a single sample in a study of T cell clones after liver transplantation. This table comes from immunoSEQ multiplex PCR, and its TCRdb copy is limited to in-frame clones, with some not included. Of roughly 100,000 clones listed, 82% were seen once; the top ten hold about 1%. Specimen: CD4+ T cells from blood, collected before liver transplant. The receptors stem from a human donor who received a liver transplant. Both conserved end residues are part of each CDR3. The D gene is left open where the match is weak. Rows may omit the clone size; those that give it use once, few, many or a size class.

V gene: TRBV5-1; J gene: TRBJ2-7; D gene: NA; clone size: NA; CDR3 protein: CASSGTNSYEQYF; CDR3 DNA: TGCGCCAGCAGCGGGACAAACTCCTACGAGCAGTACTTC
V gene: TRBV6-6; J gene: TRBJ2-1; D gene: TRBD1; clone size: once; CDR3 protein: CASSYPDRGHEQFF; CDR3 DNA: TGTGCCAGCAGTTACCCCGACAGGGGCCATGAGCAGTTCTTC
V gene: TRBV2; J gene: TRBJ1-2; D gene: TRBD1; clone size: NA; CDR3 protein: CASSGDRPEGYTF; CDR3 DNA: TGTGCCAGCAGCGGGGACAGGCCCGAGGGCTACACCTTC
V gene: TRBV6-1; J gene: TRBJ2-5; D gene: NA; clone size: few; CDR3 protein: CASSEVRGLETQYF; CDR3 DNA: TGTGCCAGCAGTGAAGTCAGGGGATTGGAGACCCAGTACTTC
V gene: TRBV10-3; J gene: TRBJ2-2; D gene: NA; clone size: NA; CDR3 protein: CAISVQEGFTGELFF; CDR3 DNA: TGTGCCATCAGTGTGCAGGAAGGGTTTACCGGGGAGCTGTTTTTT
V gene: TRBV28; J gene: TRBJ2-3; D gene: NA; clone size: NA; CDR3 protein: CASSIQLSGTDTQYF; CDR3 DNA: TGTGCCAGCAGTATACAACTTAGCGGCACAGATACGCAGTATTTT
V gene: TRBV6-1; J gene: TRBJ1-2; D gene: NA; clone size: NA; CDR3 protein: CASSEAWGPIAGYTF; CDR3 DNA: TGTGCCAGCAGTGAAGCGTGGGGACCCATCGCGGGCTACACCTTC
V gene: TRBV2; J gene: TRBJ2-2; D gene: NA; clone size: NA; CDR3 protein: CASTTANTGELFF; CDR3 DNA: TGTGCCAGCACGACAGCTAACACCGGGGAGCTGTTTTTT
V gene: TRBV13; J gene: TRBJ2-3; D gene: NA; clone size: few; CDR3 protein: CASSFGGAADTQYF; CDR3 DNA: TGTGCCAGCAGCTTCGGAGGGGCGGCAGATACGCAGTATTTT
V gene: TRBV29-1; J gene: TRBJ1-4; D gene: NA; clone size: once; CDR3 protein: CSVGRPNEKLFF; CDR3 DNA: TGCAGCGTTGGACGGCCTAATGAAAAACTGTTTTTT
V gene: TRBV5-4; J gene: TRBJ2-1; D gene: TRBD2; clone size: NA; CDR3 protein: CASSLSAGGVTDEQFF; CDR3 DNA: TGTGCCAGCAGCTTGTCCGCGGGAGGGGTAACCGATGAGCAGTTCTTC
V gene: TRBV5-6; J gene: TRBJ2-7; D gene: TRBD2; clone size: once; CDR3 protein: CASSFRTSGYYEQYF; CDR3 DNA: TGTGCCAGCAGCTTTCGGACTAGCGGTTACTACGAGCAGTACTTC
V gene: TRBV11-3; J gene: TRBJ2-1; D gene: TRBD2; clone size: NA; CDR3 protein: CASSSGLVGEQFF; CDR3 DNA: TGTGCCAGCAGCTCGGGACTAGTTGGTGAGCAGTTCTTC
V gene: TRBV5-1; J gene: TRBJ2-7; D gene: NA; clone size: NA; CDR3 protein: CASSPSPDIYEQYF; CDR3 DNA: TGCGCCAGCAGCCCCTCCCCGGATATCTACGAGCAGTACTTC
V gene: TRBV9; J gene: TRBJ1-4; D gene: NA; clone size: NA; CDR3 protein: CASSAGGTNEKLFF; CDR3 DNA: TGTGCCAGCAGCGCCGGTGGGACTAATGAAAAACTGTTTTTT
V gene: TRBV20-1; J gene: TRBJ1-2; D gene: NA; clone size: NA; CDR3 protein: CSASRGNGYTF; CDR3 DNA: TGCAGTGCTAGTCGGGGGAATGGCTACACCTTC
V gene: TRBV28; J gene: TRBJ2-7; D gene: TRBD2; clone size: NA; CDR3 protein: CASRRADSGSDEQYF; CDR3 DNA: TGTGCCAGCAGACGAGCGGATAGCGGGAGCGACGAGCAGTACTTC
V gene: TRBV9; J gene: TRBJ1-6; D gene: NA; clone size: NA; CDR3 protein: CASSVGQYSYNSPLHF; CDR3 DNA: TGTGCCAGCAGCGTAGGCCAGTACTCCTATAATTCACCCCTCCACTTT
V gene: TRBV7-9; J gene: TRBJ2-7; D gene: NA; clone size: NA; CDR3 protein: CASSPAGYEQYF; CDR3 DNA: TGTGCCAGCAGTCCTGCCGGGTACGAGCAGTACTTC
V gene: TRBV9; J gene: TRBJ2-7; D gene: TRBD1; clone size: NA; CDR3 protein: CASRGQDAYEQYF; CDR3 DNA: TGTGCCAGCAGGGGACAGGACGCCTACGAGCAGTACTTC
V gene: TRBV29-1; J gene: TRBJ1-1; D gene: NA; clone size: few; CDR3 protein: CSVADAEAFF; CDR3 DNA: TGCAGCGTTGCAGACGCTGAAGCTTTCTTT
V gene: TRBV15; J gene: TRBJ1-1; D gene: TRBD1; clone size: NA; CDR3 protein: CATSRDRTGHTEAFF; CDR3 DNA: TGTGCCACCAGCAGAGATAGGACAGGCCACACTGAAGCTTTCTTT
V gene: TRBV5-6; J gene: TRBJ1-2; D gene: NA; clone size: few; CDR3 protein: CASSRSSSYGYTF; CDR3 DNA: TGTGCCAGCAGCCGAAGCTCATCCTATGGCTACACCTTC
V gene: TRBV5-1; J gene: TRBJ2-1; D gene: NA; clone size: NA; CDR3 protein: CASSGGTVEQFF; CDR3 DNA: TGCGCCAGCAGCGGCGGGACGGTTGAGCAGTTCTTC
V gene: TRBV5-1; J gene: TRBJ2-3; D gene: NA; clone size: NA; CDR3 protein: CASSLVRRESTDTQYF; CDR3 DNA: TGCGCCAGCAGCTTGGTGAGGCGAGAAAGCACAGATACGCAGTATTTT
V gene: TRBV18; J gene: TRBJ2-5; D gene: TRBD2; clone size: NA; CDR3 protein: CASSPLAGKGLETQYF; CDR3 DNA: TGTGCCAGCTCACCCCTAGCGGGTAAAGGGTTGGAGACCCAGTACTTC
V gene: TRBV4-3; J gene: TRBJ2-1; D gene: NA; clone size: once; CDR3 protein: CASSQDEGSRYNEQFF; CDR3 DNA: TGCGCCAGCAGCCAAGATGAAGGGTCTAGATACAATGAGCAGTTCTTC
V gene: TRBV6-5; J gene: TRBJ2-1; D gene: TRBD2; clone size: NA; CDR3 protein: CASRSGSGEQFF; CDR3 DNA: TGTGCCAGCAGAAGCGGGAGCGGTGAGCAGTTCTTC
V gene: TRBV5-1; J gene: TRBJ1-2; D gene: NA; clone size: NA; CDR3 protein: CASSLVPGENYGYTF; CDR3 DNA: TGCGCCAGCAGCTTGGTTCCAGGAGAGAACTATGGCTACACCTTC
V gene: TRBV6-1; J gene: TRBJ1-1; D gene: NA; clone size: NA; CDR3 protein: CASSETQQTEAFF; CDR3 DNA: TGTGCCAGCAGTGAGACCCAGCAGACTGAAGCTTTCTTT
V gene: TRBV10-3; J gene: TRBJ1-1; D gene: NA; clone size: NA; CDR3 protein: CAIGPRGENTEAFF; CDR3 DNA: TGTGCCATCGGTCCCCGGGGGGAGAACACTGAAGCTTTCTTT
V gene: TRBV10-1; J gene: TRBJ2-5; D gene: NA; clone size: NA; CDR3 protein: CASSESTGGETQYF; CDR3 DNA: TGCGCCAGCAGTGAGTCGACAGGTGGAGAGACCCAGTACTTC
V gene: TRBV5-1; J gene: TRBJ2-1; D gene: NA; clone size: NA; CDR3 protein: CASSSLLTVLSYNEQFF; CDR3 DNA: TGCGCCAGCAGCTCCCTTTTGACAGTCCTCTCCTACAATGAGCAGTTCTTC
V gene: TRBV19; J gene: TRBJ1-3; D gene: NA; clone size: NA; CDR3 protein: CASSRTASGNTIYF; CDR3 DNA: TGTGCCAGTAGTCGGACAGCCTCTGGAAACACCATATATTTT
V gene: TRBV25-1; J gene: TRBJ1-1; D gene: NA; clone size: NA; CDR3 protein: CASSDLEQGNTEAFF; CDR3 DNA: TGTGCCAGCAGTGACCTAGAACAGGGTAACACTGAAGCTTTCTTT
V gene: TRBV7-8; J gene: TRBJ1-6; D gene: NA; clone size: once; CDR3 protein: CASSSLTVTYNSPLHF; CDR3 DNA: TGTGCCAGCAGCTCCCTAACAGTAACCTATAATTCACCCCTCCACTTT
V gene: TRBV6-1; J gene: TRBJ2-2; D gene: TRBD2; clone size: NA; CDR3 protein: CASKTGRANTGELFF; CDR3 DNA: TGTGCCAGCAAGACCGGGAGGGCGAACACCGGGGAGCTGTTTTTT
V gene: TRBV9; J gene: TRBJ1-3; D gene: NA; clone size: once; CDR3 protein: CASSPAGETGNTIYF; CDR3 DNA: TGTGCCAGCAGCCCGGCGGGGGAGACTGGAAACACCATATATTTT
V gene: TRBV7-3; J gene: TRBJ1-1; D gene: NA; clone size: NA; CDR3 protein: CASSRGQNTEAFF; CDR3 DNA: TGTGCCAGCAGCCGCGGGCAGAACACTGAAGCTTTCTTT
V gene: TRBV13; J gene: TRBJ1-3; D gene: NA; clone size: once; CDR3 protein: CASSLDPRSGNTIYF; CDR3 DNA: TGTGCCAGCAGCTTGGACCCGCGCTCTGGAAACACCATATATTTT